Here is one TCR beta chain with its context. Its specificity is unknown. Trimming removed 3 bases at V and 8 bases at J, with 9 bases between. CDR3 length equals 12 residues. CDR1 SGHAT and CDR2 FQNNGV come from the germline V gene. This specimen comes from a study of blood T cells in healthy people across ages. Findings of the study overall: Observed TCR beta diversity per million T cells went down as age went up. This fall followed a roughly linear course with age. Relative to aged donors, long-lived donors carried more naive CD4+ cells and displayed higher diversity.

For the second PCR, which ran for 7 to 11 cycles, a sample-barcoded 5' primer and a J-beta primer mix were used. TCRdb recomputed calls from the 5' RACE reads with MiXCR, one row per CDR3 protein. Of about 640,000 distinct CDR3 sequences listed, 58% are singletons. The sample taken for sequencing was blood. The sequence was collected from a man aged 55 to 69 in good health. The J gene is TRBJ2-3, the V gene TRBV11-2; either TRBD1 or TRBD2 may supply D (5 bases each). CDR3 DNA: TGTGCCAGCAGCTTTGGGGACCCTACGCAGTATTTT. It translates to CASSFGDPTQYF.